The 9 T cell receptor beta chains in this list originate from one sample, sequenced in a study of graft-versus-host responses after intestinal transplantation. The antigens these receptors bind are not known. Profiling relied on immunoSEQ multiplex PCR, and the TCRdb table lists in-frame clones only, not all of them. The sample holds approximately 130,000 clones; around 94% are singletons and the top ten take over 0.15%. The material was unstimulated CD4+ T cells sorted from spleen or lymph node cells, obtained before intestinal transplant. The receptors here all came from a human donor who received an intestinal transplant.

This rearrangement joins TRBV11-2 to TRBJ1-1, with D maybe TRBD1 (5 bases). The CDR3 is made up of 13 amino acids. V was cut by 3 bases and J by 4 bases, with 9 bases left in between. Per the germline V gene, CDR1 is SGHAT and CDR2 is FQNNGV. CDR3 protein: CASSFEGTTEAFF. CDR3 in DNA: TGTGCCAGCAGCTTTGAAGGGACCACTGAAGCTTTCTTT. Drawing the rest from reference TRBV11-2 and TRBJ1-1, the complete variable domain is EAGVAQSPRYKIIEKRQSVAFWCNPISGHATLYWYQQILGQGPKLLIQFQNNGVVDDSQLPKDRFSAERLKGVDSTLKIQPAKLEDSAVYLCASSFEGTTEAFFGQGTRLTVV.

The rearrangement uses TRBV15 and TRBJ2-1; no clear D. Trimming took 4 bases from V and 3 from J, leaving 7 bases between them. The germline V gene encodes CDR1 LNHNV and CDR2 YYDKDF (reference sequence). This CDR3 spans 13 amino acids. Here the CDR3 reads CATSTQLYNEQFF. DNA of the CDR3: TGTGCCACCAGCACCCAACTCTACAATGAGCAGTTCTTC.

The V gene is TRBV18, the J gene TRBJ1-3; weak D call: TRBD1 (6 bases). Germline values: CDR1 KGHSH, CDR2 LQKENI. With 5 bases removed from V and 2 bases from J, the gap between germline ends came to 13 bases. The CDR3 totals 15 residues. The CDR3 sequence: CASSSSRGPGNTIYF. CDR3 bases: TGTGCCAGCTCATCATCCAGGGGCCCTGGAAACACCATATATTTT.

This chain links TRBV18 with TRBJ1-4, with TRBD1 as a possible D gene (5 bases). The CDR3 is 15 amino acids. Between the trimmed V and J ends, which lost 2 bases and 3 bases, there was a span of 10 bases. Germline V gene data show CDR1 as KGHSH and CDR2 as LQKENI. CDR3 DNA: TGTGCCAGCTCACCATTCGCAGGGCCTAATGAAAAACTGTTTTTT. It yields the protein CASSPFAGPNEKLFF. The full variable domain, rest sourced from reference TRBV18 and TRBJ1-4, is NAGVMQNPRHLVRRRGQEARLRCSPMKGHSHVYWYRQLPEEGLKFMVYLQKENIIDESGMPKERFSAEFPKEGPSILRIQQVVRGDSAAYFCASSPFAGPNEKLFFGSGTQLSVL.

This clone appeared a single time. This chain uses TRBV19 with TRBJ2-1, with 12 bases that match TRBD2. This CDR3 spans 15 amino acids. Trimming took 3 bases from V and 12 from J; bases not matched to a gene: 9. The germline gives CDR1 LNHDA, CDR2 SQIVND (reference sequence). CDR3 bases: TGTGCCAGTAGTATCATAAACCAACTAGCGGGGGGGCAGTTCTTC. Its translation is CASSIINQLAGGQFF.

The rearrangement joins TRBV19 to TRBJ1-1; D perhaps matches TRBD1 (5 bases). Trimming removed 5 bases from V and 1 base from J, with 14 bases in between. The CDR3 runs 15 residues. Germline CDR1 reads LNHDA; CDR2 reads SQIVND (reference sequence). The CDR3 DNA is TGTGCCAGTAGTGAACCGGGACGTGCGAACACTGAAGCTTTCTTT. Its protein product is CASSEPGRANTEAFF.

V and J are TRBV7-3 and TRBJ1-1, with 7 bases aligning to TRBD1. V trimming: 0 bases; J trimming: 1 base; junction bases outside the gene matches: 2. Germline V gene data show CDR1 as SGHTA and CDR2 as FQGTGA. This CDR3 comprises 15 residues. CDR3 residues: CASSLTGQPNTEAFF. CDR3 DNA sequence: TGTGCCAGCAGCTTAACGGGACAGCCGAACACTGAAGCTTTCTTT.

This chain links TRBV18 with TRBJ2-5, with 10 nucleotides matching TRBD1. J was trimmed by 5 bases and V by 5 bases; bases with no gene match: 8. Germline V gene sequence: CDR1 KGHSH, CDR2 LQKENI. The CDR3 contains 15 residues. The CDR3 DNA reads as TGTGCCAGCTCAGCGGGACAGGGGATCTCGGAGACCCAGTACTTC. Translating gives CASSAGQGISETQYF.

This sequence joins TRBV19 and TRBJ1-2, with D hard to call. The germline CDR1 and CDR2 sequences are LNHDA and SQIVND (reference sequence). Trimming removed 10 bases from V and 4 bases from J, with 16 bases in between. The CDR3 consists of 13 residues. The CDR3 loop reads CATMTDLGYGYTF. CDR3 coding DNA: TGTGCCACGATGACCGATTTGGGCTATGGCTACACCTTC.